The T cell receptor beta chain under discussion was sequenced for a study of regulatory T cells in long-lasting Graves disease. This CDR3 has 13 residues. With 1 base removed from V and 0 bases from J, the gap between germline ends came to 6 bases. Germline V gene sequence: CDR1 DFQATT, CDR2 SNEGSKA (reference sequence). Time point indicated: newly diagnosed GD, antithyroid drugs for less than 3 months. PBMCs were the source of the RNA used for TCR sequencing. This clonotype occurred many times. Investigators prepared the TCR beta libraries by applying iRepertoire HTBI primers and Arm-PCR of CDR3 regions. TCRdb processed the multiplex PCR reads anew with MiXCR; each CDR3 protein has one entry. The sample lists 350,000 to 500,000 distinct CDR3 sequences; over 15% were seen once. The sample was also reused in another study, on T cells in Graves' hyperthyroidism and ophthalmopathy. That report adds: Model-based prediction identified ophthalmopathy a median 6.5 months prior to its onset.

The receptor's source is a woman younger than 45 with Graves disease. V usage is TRBV20-1 and J usage is TRBJ2-5; D remains ambiguous. This specimen consisted of peripheral blood mononuclear cells (PBMCs), obtained at new diagnosis, from a patient treated with antithyroid drugs. DNA for the CDR3: TGCAGTGCTAGAGTGAACAACCAAGAGACCCAGTACTTC. It yields the protein CSARVNNQETQYF.